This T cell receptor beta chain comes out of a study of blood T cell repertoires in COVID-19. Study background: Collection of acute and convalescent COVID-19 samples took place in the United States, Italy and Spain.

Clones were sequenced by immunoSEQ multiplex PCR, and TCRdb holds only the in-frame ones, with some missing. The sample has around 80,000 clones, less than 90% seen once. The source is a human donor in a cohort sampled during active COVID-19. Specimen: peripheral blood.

The CDR3 nucleotides are TGTGCCTGGAGTTATATAGGGGGCTCCTACGAGCAGTACTTC. This sequence encodes CAWSYIGGSYEQYF. The V and J genes are TRBV30 and TRBJ2-7; TRBD1 might be the D (6 bases). Germline CDR1 reads GTSNPN; CDR2 reads SVGIG (reference sequence). This CDR3 has 14 residues. V was clipped by 2 bases and J by 0 bases, with 11 bases between them.